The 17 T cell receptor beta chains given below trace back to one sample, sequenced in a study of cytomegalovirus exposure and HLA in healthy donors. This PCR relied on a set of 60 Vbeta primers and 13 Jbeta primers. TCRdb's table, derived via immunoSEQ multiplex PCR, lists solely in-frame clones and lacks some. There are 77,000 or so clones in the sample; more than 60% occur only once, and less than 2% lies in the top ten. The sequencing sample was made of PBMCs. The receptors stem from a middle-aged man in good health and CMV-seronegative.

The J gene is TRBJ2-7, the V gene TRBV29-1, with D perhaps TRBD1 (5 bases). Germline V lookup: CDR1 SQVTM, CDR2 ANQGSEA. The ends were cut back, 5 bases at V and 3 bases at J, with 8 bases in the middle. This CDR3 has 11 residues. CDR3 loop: CSVLRDYEQYF. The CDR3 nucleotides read TGCAGCGTTCTCAGGGACTACGAGCAGTACTTC.

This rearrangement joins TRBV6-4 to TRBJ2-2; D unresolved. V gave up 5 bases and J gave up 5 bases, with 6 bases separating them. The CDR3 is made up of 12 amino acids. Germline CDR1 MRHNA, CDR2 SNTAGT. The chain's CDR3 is CASSNRTGELFF. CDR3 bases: TGTGCCAGCAGTAATCGGACCGGGGAGCTGTTTTTT.

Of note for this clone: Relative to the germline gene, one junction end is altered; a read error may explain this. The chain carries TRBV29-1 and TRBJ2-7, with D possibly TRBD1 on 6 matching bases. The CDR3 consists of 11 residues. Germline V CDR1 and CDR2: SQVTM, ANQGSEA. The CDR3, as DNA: TGCAGCGTTGAAGATTCCGGGACACTTTCCTTC. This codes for CSVEDSGTLSF.

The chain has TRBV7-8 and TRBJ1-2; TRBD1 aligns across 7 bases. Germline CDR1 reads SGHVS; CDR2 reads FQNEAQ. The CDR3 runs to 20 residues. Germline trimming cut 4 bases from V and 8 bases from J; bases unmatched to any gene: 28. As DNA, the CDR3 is TGTGCCAGCAGCTCTACCCTAAACCGGGTCAGACAGGGTGACGGGAAAGGCTACACCTTC. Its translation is CASSSTLNRVRQGDGKGYTF.

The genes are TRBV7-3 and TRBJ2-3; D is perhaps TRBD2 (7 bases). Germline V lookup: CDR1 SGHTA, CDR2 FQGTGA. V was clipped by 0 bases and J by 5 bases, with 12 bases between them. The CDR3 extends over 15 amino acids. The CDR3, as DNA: TGTGCCAGCAGCTTAACGCGGGGGCGGGAAGATACGCAGTATTTT. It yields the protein CASSLTRGREDTQYF.

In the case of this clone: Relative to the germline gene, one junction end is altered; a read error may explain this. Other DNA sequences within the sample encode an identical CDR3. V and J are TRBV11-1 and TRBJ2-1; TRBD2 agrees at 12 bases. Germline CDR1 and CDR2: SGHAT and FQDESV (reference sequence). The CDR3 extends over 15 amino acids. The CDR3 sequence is CASSPSGRVHNEQFF. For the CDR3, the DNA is TGTGCCAGCAGCCCTAGCGGGAGGGTCCACAATGAACAGTTCTTC.

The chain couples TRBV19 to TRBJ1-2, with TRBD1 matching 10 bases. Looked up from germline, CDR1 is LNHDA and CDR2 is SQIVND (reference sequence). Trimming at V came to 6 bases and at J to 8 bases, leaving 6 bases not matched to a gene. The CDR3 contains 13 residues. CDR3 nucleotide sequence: TGTGCCAGTAGCCCGACAGGGGGCGGCGGCTACACCTTC. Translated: CASSPTGGGGYTF.

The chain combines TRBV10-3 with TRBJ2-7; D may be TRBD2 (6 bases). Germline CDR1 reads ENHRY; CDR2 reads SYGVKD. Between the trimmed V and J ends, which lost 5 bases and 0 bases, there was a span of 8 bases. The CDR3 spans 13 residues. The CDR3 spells CAISWGLSYEQYF. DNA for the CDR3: TGTGCCATCAGTTGGGGACTCTCCTACGAGCAGTACTTC.

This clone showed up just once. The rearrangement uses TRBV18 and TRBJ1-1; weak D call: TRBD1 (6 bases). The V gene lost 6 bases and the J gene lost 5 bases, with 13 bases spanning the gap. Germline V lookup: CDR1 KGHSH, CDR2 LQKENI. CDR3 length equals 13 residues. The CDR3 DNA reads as TGTGCCAGCTCCCAGGGGAAAGGGACTGAAGCTTTCTTT. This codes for CASSQGKGTEAFF.

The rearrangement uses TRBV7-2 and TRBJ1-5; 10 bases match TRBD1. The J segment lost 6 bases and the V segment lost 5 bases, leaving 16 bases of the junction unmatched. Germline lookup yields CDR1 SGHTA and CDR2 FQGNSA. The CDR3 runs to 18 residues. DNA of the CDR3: TGTGCCAGCAGCACCGTAGCGGTGTTGACAGGGGGCGGTCAGCCCCAGCATTTT. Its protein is CASSTVAVLTGGGQPQHF. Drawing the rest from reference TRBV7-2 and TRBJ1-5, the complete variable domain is GAGVSQSPSNKVTEKGKDVELRCDPISGHTALYWYRQSLGQGLEFLIYFQGNSAPDKSGLPSDRFSAERTGGSVSTLTIQRTQQEDSAVYLCASSTVAVLTGGGQPQHFGDGTRLSIL.

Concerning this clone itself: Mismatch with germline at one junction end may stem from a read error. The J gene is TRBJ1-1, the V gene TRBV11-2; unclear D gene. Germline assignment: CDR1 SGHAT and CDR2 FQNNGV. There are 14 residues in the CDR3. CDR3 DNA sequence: TGTGCCAGCAGCCTCGATACTTTGAACAGTGAAGCTTTCTTT. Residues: CASSLDTLNSEAFF.

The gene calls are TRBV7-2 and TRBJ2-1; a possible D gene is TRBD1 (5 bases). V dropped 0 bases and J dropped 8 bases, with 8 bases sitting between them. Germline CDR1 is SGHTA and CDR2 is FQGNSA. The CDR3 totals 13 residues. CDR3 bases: TGTGCCAGCAGCTTAGCCAGGGATGATGAGCAGTTCTTC. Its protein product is CASSLARDDEQFF.

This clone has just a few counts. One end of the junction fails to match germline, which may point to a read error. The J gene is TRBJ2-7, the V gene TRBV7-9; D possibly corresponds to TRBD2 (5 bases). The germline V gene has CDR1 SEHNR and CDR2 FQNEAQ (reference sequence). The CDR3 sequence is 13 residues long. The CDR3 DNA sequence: TGTTCCAGCAGCTTAGACGGGACCTACGAGCAGTACTTC. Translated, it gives CSSSLDGTYEQYF.

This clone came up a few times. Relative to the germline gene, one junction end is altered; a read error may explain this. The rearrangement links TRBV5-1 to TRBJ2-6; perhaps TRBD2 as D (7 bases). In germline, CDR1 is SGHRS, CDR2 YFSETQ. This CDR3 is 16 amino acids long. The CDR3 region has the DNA TGCGCCAGCAGCTTGGCCGCGGGGGCTGGGGCCAACGGCCTGACTTTC. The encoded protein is CASSLAAGAGANGLTF.

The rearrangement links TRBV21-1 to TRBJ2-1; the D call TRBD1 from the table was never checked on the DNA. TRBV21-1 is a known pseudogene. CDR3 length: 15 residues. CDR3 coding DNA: TGTGCCAGCAGCGACCGGGACAGGGCATTCGGTGAGCAGTTCTTC. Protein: CASSDRDRAFGEQFF.

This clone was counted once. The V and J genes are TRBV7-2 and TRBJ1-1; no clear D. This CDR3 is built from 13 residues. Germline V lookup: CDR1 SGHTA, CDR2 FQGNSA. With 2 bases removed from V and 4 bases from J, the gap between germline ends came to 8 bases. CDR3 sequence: CASSLTRTTEAFF. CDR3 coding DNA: TGTGCCAGCAGCTTAACTAGGACCACTGAAGCTTTCTTT.

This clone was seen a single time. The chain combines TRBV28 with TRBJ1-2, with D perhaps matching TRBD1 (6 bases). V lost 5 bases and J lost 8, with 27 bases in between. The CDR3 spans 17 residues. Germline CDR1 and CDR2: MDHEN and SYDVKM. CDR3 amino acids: CASSQIINSRPQGGYTF. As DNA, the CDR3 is TGTGCCAGCAGTCAAATTATCAATTCGCGGCCCCAGGGGGGCTACACCTTC.